These 3 T cell receptor beta chains were all obtained from the same sample, sequenced in a study of cytomegalovirus exposure and HLA in healthy donors. 13 Jbeta primers and 60 Vbeta primers were used for the PCR. Some clones are missing from TCRdb's copy, which holds only in-frame ones; the method was immunoSEQ multiplex PCR. The sample contains 90,000 to 100,000 clones, approximately 80% of which appear only once. Input material: PBMCs. Receptor source: a female donor in good health and CMV-seronegative.

This clone has more than one count but fewer than ten. The chain links TRBV5-1 to TRBJ2-3, with TRBD2 as a possible D gene (7 bases). Germline V gives CDR1 SGHRS, CDR2 YFSETQ. The CDR3 extends over 14 amino acids. Trimming removed 7 bases at V and 3 bases at J, with 15 bases between. The CDR3 region has the DNA TGCGCCAGCTACCAACAGGGACTAACAGATACGCAGTATTTT. Translated, it gives CASYQQGLTDTQYF.

The chain has TRBV4-3 and TRBJ2-5, with 7 bases aligning to TRBD2. Judging by the DNA end, TRBJ2-7 fits better; the J call may be wrong. Germline CDR1 and CDR2: LGHNA and YSLEER. The CDR3 sequence is 17 residues long. For the CDR3, the DNA is TGCGCCAGCAGCCAAGATCCCACTAGCGTAACCTCCTACGAGCAGTACTTC. Translation gives CASSQDPTSVTSYEQYF.

DNA for the CDR3: TGCGCCAGCAGCCAAGAGGGAGGGACAGGCGCCTACGAGCAGTACTTC. Amino acid sequence: CASSQEGGTGAYEQYF. The V gene is TRBV4-3, the J gene TRBJ2-7; tentative D call: TRBD1 (8 bases). Trimming left V 0 bases short and J 2 bases short, with 14 bases between. Germline loops: CDR1 LGHNA, CDR2 YSLEER. The CDR3 loop spans 16 amino acids.